This T cell receptor beta chain was recovered during a study of post-analysis software for immune sequencing data. General study findings and limits: Patients had higher frequencies than controls of roughly five TRBV segments, including TRBV5-6, TRBV5-1 and TRBV20-1.

A note on this clonotype: What it binds is unknown.

Presence of unique molecular identifiers characterized the TCR beta cDNA libraries. In TCRdb, the PCR reads were re-called with MiXCR into one record per CDR3 protein. The data show approximately 570,000 distinct CDR3 sequences, 44% seen once. The CDR3 consists of 16 residues. Germline trimming cut 6 bases from V and 2 bases from J; bases unmatched to any gene: 7. Germline values: CDR1 MRHNA, CDR2 SNTAGT. Sample: blood. The sequence was collected from a girl between 5 and 17 years old with multiple sclerosis. V gene TRBV6-4 combines with J gene TRBJ2-3; 11 bases match TRBD2. CDR3 sequence (DNA): TGTGCCAGCAGCCCTACGACTAGCGGGGCCACAGATACGCAGTATTTT. Its protein product is CASSPTTSGATDTQYF.